A single sample is the source of the 10 T cell receptor beta chains below, sequenced in a study of T cells in localized non-small cell lung cancer. The assay was immunoSEQ multiplex PCR, and TCRdb's table has in-frame clones only and misses some. The sample carries around 70,000 clones, less than 90% recorded once. The sample here was peripheral blood, taken before any cancer treatment. The receptor source for this set is a male donor aged 60 or over with stage III squamous cell lung carcinoma.

V gene TRBV7-2 combines with J gene TRBJ2-7; D ambiguous. CDR1 SGHTA and CDR2 FQGNSA come from the germline V gene. V was trimmed by 1 base and J by 1 base, leaving 8 bases between them. The CDR3 length is 14 residues. CDR3: CASSLDFRSYEQYF. The CDR3 nucleotides read TGTGCCAGCAGCTTAGATTTCAGGTCCTACGAGCAGTACTTC.

The J gene is TRBJ2-5, the V gene TRBV6-5; perhaps TRBD2 as D (7 bases). Looked up from germline, CDR1 is MNHEY and CDR2 is SVGAGI. Trimming stripped 8 bases from V and 4 bases from J, with 14 bases between. CDR3 length equals 13 residues. The CDR3: CASYRGAGETQYF. As DNA, the CDR3 is TGTGCCAGCTATCGGGGGGCCGGAGAGACCCAGTACTTC.

This sequence joins TRBV7-8 and TRBJ1-1; weak D call: TRBD1 (5 bases). The CDR3 is 14 residues long. The germline CDR1 and CDR2 sequences are SGHVS and FQNEAQ. V lost 6 bases and J lost 6, with 17 bases in between. CDR3 protein: CASRQRPQDSEAFF. The CDR3 DNA follows: TGTGCCAGCAGACAGAGACCACAGGATTCTGAAGCTTTCTTT. Full variable domain (outside the CDR3, taken from reference TRBV7-8 and TRBJ1-1): GAGVSQSPRYKVAKRGQDVALRCDPISGHVSLFWYQQALGQGPEFLTYFQNEAQLDKSGLPSDRFFAERPEGSVSTLKIQRTQQEDSAVYLCASRQRPQDSEAFFGQGTRLTVV.

V is TRBV6-5 and J is TRBJ2-1; possibly TRBD1 or TRBD2 for D (5 bases each). This CDR3 region has 13 residues. V was clipped by 7 bases and J by 8 bases, with 15 bases between them. Germline V CDR1 and CDR2: MNHEY, SVGAGI. CDR3 loop: CASTTLEGHEQFF. CDR3 coding DNA: TGTGCCAGCACTACCCTTGAGGGGCATGAGCAGTTCTTC.

This clone was seen a few times. The gene calls are TRBV7-9 and TRBJ1-2, with 7 bases fitting TRBD1. Germline trimming cut 3 bases from V and 3 bases from J; bases unmatched to any gene: 1. Germline values: CDR1 SEHNR, CDR2 FQNEAQ (reference sequence). This CDR3 is 13 amino acids long. The CDR3: CASSFTGDYGYTF. CDR3 sequence (DNA): TGTGCCAGCAGCTTTACAGGGGACTATGGCTACACCTTC.

This clone was seen more than once but under ten times. CDR3 sequence (DNA): TGCGCCAGCAGCTTGTCGACGAACACTGAAGCTTTCTTT. Amino acids: CASSLSTNTEAFF. The V and J genes are TRBV5-1 and TRBJ1-1; D is unresolved. In germline, CDR1 is SGHRS, CDR2 YFSETQ. CDR3 size: 13 residues. Trimming removed 1 base at V and 1 base at J, with 5 bases between.

The genes are TRBV5-1 and TRBJ1-4; 10 nucleotides line up with TRBD1. The CDR3 spans 16 residues. Germline CDR1 reads SGHRS; CDR2 reads YFSETQ. V lost 0 bases, J lost 6 bases, and 5 bases stayed unmatched. CDR3 nucleotides: TGCGCCAGCAGCTTGGAGGGGACAGGGGCCGATGAAAAACTGTTTTTT. Its translation: CASSLEGTGADEKLFF. Together with reference TRBV5-1 and TRBJ1-4, the CDR3 gives the full variable domain: KAGVTQTPRYLIKTRGQQVTLSCSPISGHRSVSWYQQTPGQGLQFLFEYFSETQRNKGNFPGRFSGRQFSNSRSEMNVSTLELGDSALYLCASSLEGTGADEKLFFGSGTQLSVL.

V usage is TRBV7-8 and J usage is TRBJ2-5; 16 bases align to TRBD2. Germline assignment: CDR1 SGHVS and CDR2 FQNEAQ. This CDR3 has 16 residues. J was trimmed by 5 bases and V by 5 bases; bases with no gene match: 5. This CDR3 is CASSPGTSGGAETQYF. DNA for the CDR3: TGTGCCAGCAGCCCGGGGACTAGCGGGGGGGCCGAGACCCAGTACTTC. Looking up the rest from reference TRBV7-8 and TRBJ2-5 gives the full variable domain: GAGVSQSPRYKVAKRGQDVALRCDPISGHVSLFWYQQALGQGPEFLTYFQNEAQLDKSGLPSDRFFAERPEGSVSTLKIQRTQQEDSAVYLCASSPGTSGGAETQYFGPGTRLLVL.

The chain carries TRBV2 and TRBJ2-1; D possibly matches TRBD1 or TRBD2 (5 bases each). Between the trimmed V and J ends, which lost 7 bases and 1 base, there was a span of 11 bases. Germline V gives CDR1 SNHLY, CDR2 FYNNEI. This CDR3 spans 14 amino acids. CDR3 residues: CASTGTGSYNEQFF. The DNA for the CDR3 is TGTGCCAGCACGGGGACGGGTTCCTACAATGAGCAGTTCTTC.

This clone was detected only once. The chain couples TRBV28 to TRBJ2-4, with 7 bases aligning to TRBD1. The CDR3 has 14 amino acids. Germline V gene data show CDR1 as MDHEN and CDR2 as SYDVKM. After removal of 10 bases from V and 5 bases from J, the junction contained 11 bases not matched to a gene. CDR3 in amino acids: CATQGGGTENIQYF. The CDR3 DNA reads as TGTGCCACCCAAGGGGGCGGAACAGAAAACATTCAGTACTTC.